This TCR beta chain was profiled in a study of shared clonotypes between healthy human individuals (TCRdb year 2020). A note on the overall study: The cohort comprised two women and a few men aged 18 to 49 years. Per donor, three plates each were used for CD4 naive and CD4 memory, two for CD8 naive, and one for CD8 memory. To estimate repertoire size and how much clonotypes are shared between individuals, the study performed deep sequencing of blood TCR repertoires from roughly five healthy adults. Different laboratories and diverse techniques were used to prepare libraries and sequence TCR repertoires, to increase sequencing depth and limit assay-specific biases. Each donor's leukapheresis produced roughly between roughly 0.85 and 9.5 billion PBMCs. General study outcomes and caveats: When several donors were compared, the shared fraction of clonotypes was 5% to 6.5% for naive CD4, 3.5% to 4% for naive CD8, 2% to 2.5% for memory CD4, and 0.35% to 0.5% for memory CD8. Even with the large sequencing depth, rarefaction of the sorted-subset datasets indicated that sequencing was incomplete. Compared with non-shared clonotypes, the clonotypes found in all four sorted-subset donors had higher generation probabilities. Sampling was restricted to blood, and TCR repertoires in tissues likely differ from the TCR repertoires found in blood. Because the study included only a small number of donors, the genetic and exposure-history diversity represented was limited. Naive subsets generally had larger estimated clonotype richness than memory subsets did. Based on pairwise subsampling, the degree of clonotype sharing among donors was expected to be affected by sequencing depth.

The donors were healthy, HIV-negative adults with no recently reported acute infections or vaccinations. Every donor was a Caucasian adult living in Nashville, Tennessee, USA. CD4+ T cells were enriched by magnetic negative selection, after which naive cells were positively selected on CD45RA and the negative fraction was taken as the memory subset. Blood was obtained by leukapheresis, after which PBMCs were separated by Ficoll-Histopaque density gradient centrifugation and cryopreserved in liquid nitrogen vapor phase. Analytical flow cytometry was used to check the purity and quantity of every magnetically sorted T cell population. From each sorted fraction, genomic DNA was isolated and quantified by UV absorbance on a Nanodrop 2000c. Using the deep immunoSEQ assay, TCR CDR3 regions were amplified from genomic DNA by multiplex PCR. Extracted genomic DNA from each cell subset was spread evenly across all wells of several immunoSEQ 96-well plates, with each plate serving as a replicate. For sorted subsets, approximately 210 ng genomic DNA, equal to about 30,000 T cell genomes, was loaded into each replicate PCR. Purified libraries were quantified with a Qubit 3.0 fluorometer, sized on a Bioanalyzer 2100, and re-quantified with the KAPA Library Quantification kit. A separate single-read 150-cycle Illumina NextSeq 550 flow cell was used to sequence each immunoSEQ 96-well plate. Concerning the study's data processing: Because only junctional sequences without quality scores were contained in the immunoSEQ output, filtering matching that applied to full-length reads could not be performed. Sequences were annotated with PyIR, a Python wrapper for IgBLAST v1.9, using IMGT germline references to assign V/J genes and CDR3. Reads were removed for weak V/J assignments (E-value above 1e-6), missing CDR3, stop codons, out-of-frame junctions, or ambiguous translated residues. V3J clonotypes were defined as sequences sharing the same inferred V gene, J gene, and CDR3 amino acid sequence. Percentage overlap between repertoires was calculated by dividing the number of shared unique clonotypes by the size of the smaller repertoire. Repertoire richness was assessed with RTK rarefaction, the Chao1 estimator, and Recon v2.1 estimates of unobserved clonotypes. Generation probabilities for all TCRbeta clonotypes obtained by the gDNA method from four donors were computed using OLGA. TCRdb carries this immuneACCESS record with in-frame sequences only. Its versions omit some clonotypes, under half of them owing to an unresolved V gene in the studies checked, with the rest unexplained. That table supplies the V and J calls and clone size; D and trimming were determined from the DNA. Within this sample are 2,500,000 or so clones, with under 95% of them counted one time only. Roughly 0.36% of the sample belongs to the ten largest clones.

In the case of this clone: There is no known antigen for this receptor. Base qualities are not at hand, and no much larger clone is one base apart.

The junction shows trimming of 0 bases on V and 6 bases on J, and the gene matches do not reach 4 bases of it. Including the terminal cysteine and phenylalanine, the CDR3 comprises 16 residues. Of the read, only the CDR3 DNA is kept; its 48 bases are in frame from base 1. Based on the germline V gene, the CDR1 and CDR2 sequences are SGHTA and FQGNSA. This receptor was taken from a man younger than 35 in good health. Some clones in this sample may be carry-over from other donors' samples. Recombination joined TRBV7-2 with TRBJ2-2, with 10 bases in between that match TRBD2. The sequenced sample was naive CD4+ T cells from PBMCs. Reading the label with the study, this specimen's cell subset or site is: CD45RA+ positively selected. The bases read TGTGCCAGCAGCTTAGCGAGCGGGAGGGCCCCCGGGGAGCTGTTTTTT. It is translated as CASSLASGRAPGELFF.